The clone carrying this T cell receptor beta chain occurred many times. Germline-derived CDR1 and CDR2 are KGHSH and LQKENI. CDR3 length: 13 amino acids. V dropped 4 bases and J dropped 0 bases, with 6 bases sitting between them. TCRdb itself ran the RT-PCR reads through MiXCR, one entry per CDR3 protein. The data show almost 700,000 distinct CDR3 sequences, with 11% to 15% seen just once and 3.6% held by the top ten. The receptor was derived from a female donor in good health, serving as a healthy control. This sequence joins TRBV18 and TRBJ2-5; D is unclear. Sequencing used memory CD4+ T cells from blood. The CDR3 coding sequence is TGTGCCAGCTCACGGCAGGACCAAGAGACCCAGTACTTC. It specifies CASSRQDQETQYF.